The 27 T cell receptor beta chains below come from one sample, sequenced in a study of blood T cell repertoires in COVID-19. Using immunoSEQ multiplex PCR, the repertoire was profiled, and TCRdb retains in-frame clones only, with some absent. The sample yields 150,000 to 200,000 clones, roughly 77% seen once. Sequencing was done on a sample of PBMCs or T cells enriched from blood (not recorded which). Source of these receptors: a woman between 50 and 59 years old with acute COVID-19.

The chain uses TRBV11-2 and TRBJ1-2, with 8 bases matching TRBD1. The trim removed 1 base at V and 6 bases at J, leaving 7 bases unmatched. CDR1 is SGHAT and CDR2 is FQNNGV in the germline V gene. The CDR3 runs to 15 residues. For the CDR3, the DNA is TGTGCCAGCAGCTTAGTTGGACAGGGTGGGGATGGCTACACCTTC. Its protein product is CASSLVGQGGDGYTF.

This chain links TRBV18 with TRBJ2-1, with D possibly being TRBD1 (6 bases). The V and J ends lost 4 bases and 11 bases respectively, with 9 bases between them. The CDR3 length is 11 residues. Germline lookup yields CDR1 KGHSH and CDR2 LQKENI. CDR3 loop: CASSQGGQQFF. Here the CDR3 DNA reads TGTGCCAGCTCACAAGGGGGACAGCAGTTCTTC. Full variable domain (remainder filled in from reference TRBV18 and TRBJ2-1): NAGVMQNPRHLVRRRGQEARLRCSPMKGHSHVYWYRQLPEEGLKFMVYLQKENIIDESGMPKERFSAEFPKEGPSILRIQQVVRGDSAAYFCASSQGGQQFFGPGTRLTVL.

CDR3 in DNA: TGTGCCAGCAGTTTCTGGACAGGGAGCAATCAGCCCCAGCATTTT. This encodes CASSFWTGSNQPQHF. The J gene is TRBJ1-5, the V gene TRBV28; TRBD1 aligns across 8 bases. With 3 bases clipped from V and 1 base from J, the junction kept 2 bases outside the gene matches. The CDR3 sequence is 15 residues long. CDR1 and CDR2 (germline): MDHEN, SYDVKM.

This sequence joins TRBV19 and TRBJ2-6, with D possibly TRBD1 on 5 matching bases. The germline V gene encodes CDR1 LNHDA and CDR2 SQIVND (reference sequence). V was trimmed by 9 bases and J by 2 bases, leaving 11 bases between them. CDR3 length: 14 residues. In DNA form, the CDR3 reads TGTGCCAGCAGGGCCGTAGCTGGGGCCAACGTCCTGACTTTC. Its protein product is CASRAVAGANVLTF.

The table lists this clone with a few counts. The chain has TRBV19 and TRBJ1-1, with 12 bases matching TRBD1. The CDR3 extends over 17 amino acids. Germline assignment: CDR1 LNHDA and CDR2 SQIVND (reference sequence). The ends lost 4 bases at V and 0 bases at J; junction bases unmatched: 6. The CDR3 region has the DNA TGTGCCAGTAGTAAAGGGACAGGGGGCGGTCTGAACACTGAAGCTTTCTTT. This encodes CASSKGTGGGLNTEAFF.

This chain connects TRBV27 to TRBJ1-5, with D unclear. V lost 6 bases, J lost 1 base, and 16 bases lay in between. Per the germline V gene, CDR1 is MNHEY and CDR2 is SMNVEV (reference sequence). The CDR3 is made up of 16 amino acids. CDR3 DNA: TGTGCCAGCAGGGAGGATGGGCAGTTAAGCAATCAGCCCCAGCATTTT. This sequence encodes CASREDGQLSNQPQHF.

The chain joins TRBV14 to TRBJ1-6; 8 nucleotides align to TRBD1. The trim removed 1 base at V and 7 bases at J, leaving 3 bases unmatched. Germline V CDR1 and CDR2: SGHDN, FVKESK. The CDR3 spans 15 residues. The CDR3 here is CASSQADRVNSPLHF. The CDR3 DNA sequence: TGTGCCAGCAGCCAAGCGGACAGGGTAAATTCACCCCTCCACTTT.

The chain uses TRBV5-4 and TRBJ2-3; perhaps TRBD2 as D (6 bases). The CDR3 loop spans 15 amino acids. V shed 4 bases and J shed 4 bases, with 16 bases lying between them. Looked up from germline, CDR1 is SGHNT and CDR2 is YYREEE (reference sequence). This chain's CDR3 is CASSRGNGGADTQYF. For the CDR3, the DNA is TGTGCCAGCAGCCGGGGGAACGGGGGTGCAGATACGCAGTATTTT.

The CDR3: CASRTTLGYGYTF. In nucleotides, the CDR3 is TGTGCCAGTAGGACAACCTTAGGCTATGGCTACACCTTC. The chain joins TRBV19 to TRBJ1-2; no reliable D call. With 6 bases removed from V and 4 bases from J, the gap between germline ends came to 12 bases. The germline gives CDR1 LNHDA, CDR2 SQIVND (reference sequence). This CDR3 is built from 13 residues.

This chain joins TRBV27 and TRBJ1-4, with D maybe TRBD1 (5 bases). Trimming removed 6 bases from V and 6 bases from J, with 14 bases in between. This CDR3 is built from 14 residues. Germline CDR1 is MNHEY and CDR2 is SMNVEV (reference sequence). CDR3 loop: CASRGRGRYEKLFF. DNA of the CDR3: TGTGCCAGCAGGGGAAGGGGAAGGTATGAAAAACTGTTTTTT.

V and J are TRBV30 and TRBJ1-4; perhaps TRBD1 as D (5 bases). CDR1 is GTSNPN and CDR2 is SVGIG in the germline V gene (reference sequence). The CDR3 runs 13 residues. The V gene lost 3 bases and the J gene lost 6 bases, with 11 bases spanning the gap. This CDR3 reads CAWRGGIDEKLFF. The CDR3 DNA is TGTGCCTGGAGGGGGGGGATAGATGAAAAACTGTTTTTT.

This clone was seen a few times. The chain's CDR3 is CASTPVRGYEQYV. Written as DNA, the CDR3 is TGTGCCAGCACCCCCGTCAGGGGCTACGAGCAGTACGTC. The chain recombines TRBV28 with TRBJ2-7, with D maybe TRBD1 (6 bases). V shed 7 bases and J shed 3 bases, with 13 bases lying between them. CDR3 length equals 13 residues. Germline CDR1 MDHEN, CDR2 SYDVKM.

The rearrangement links TRBV18 to TRBJ2-7, with TRBD1 matching 12 bases. The V gene end was trimmed by 6 bases and the J gene end by 6 bases; junction bases not matched to a gene: 6. The CDR3 runs to 14 residues. CDR1 and CDR2 (germline): KGHSH, LQKENI. The CDR3 region is CASSLGQGASEQYV. The CDR3, as DNA: TGTGCCAGCTCCCTGGGACAGGGGGCGAGCGAGCAGTACGTC.

The gene calls are TRBV4-1 and TRBJ2-5, with 7 bases that match TRBD2. V shed 4 bases and J 2 bases; nucleotides not matched to a gene: 4. The CDR3 totals 14 residues. Germline-derived CDR1 and CDR2 are MGHRA and YSYEKL. The CDR3 coding sequence is TGCGCCAGCAGCCGAACTAGCGAACAAGAGACCCAGTACTTC. This translates into CASSRTSEQETQYF.

V and J are TRBV10-3 and TRBJ1-5; no definite D call. The CDR3 runs 15 residues. Trimming removed 5 bases at V and 0 bases at J, with 11 bases between. Per germline, CDR1 ENHRY and CDR2 SYGVKD. CDR3 sequence reads: CAISQTGSSNQPQHF. Written as DNA, the CDR3 is TGTGCCATCAGTCAAACCGGGTCTAGCAATCAGCCCCAGCATTTT.

The V gene is TRBV28, the J gene TRBJ1-2; D may be TRBD1 (6 bases). This CDR3 comprises 14 residues. V lost 5 bases and J 4 bases, leaving 14 bases between the germline ends. Germline V lookup: CDR1 MDHEN, CDR2 SYDVKM. The DNA for the CDR3 is TGTGCCAGCAGTCCGCCGGGGGGCAGCTATGGCTACACCTTC. Translating gives CASSPPGGSYGYTF.

This clone was seen only a few times. V is TRBV3-1 (or the pseudogene TRBV3-2) and J is TRBJ2-7, with 7 bases matching TRBD2. V lost 1 base to trimming and J lost 4 bases; unmatched junction nucleotides: 19. This CDR3 region has 19 residues. Germline V gives CDR1 LGHDT, CDR2 YNNKEL (reference sequence). The CDR3 loop reads CASSQVGGGGTSILYEQYV. As DNA, the CDR3 is TGTGCCAGCAGCCAAGTTGGCGGGGGAGGTACTAGTATTCTGTACGAGCAGTACGTC.

The chain is built from TRBV5-1 and TRBJ2-5, with D perhaps TRBD1 (5 bases). V lost 3 bases and J lost 4, with 16 bases in between. The CDR3 covers 15 residues. Germline V gene data show CDR1 as SGHRS and CDR2 as YFSETQ. CDR3 coding DNA: TGCGCCAGCAGCTCCCTTGGGGCCCCAGCAGAGACCCAGTACTTC. It translates to CASSSLGAPAETQYF.

The genes are TRBV6-6 and TRBJ1-1, with D hard to call. CDR1 and CDR2 (germline): MNHNY, SVGAGI (reference sequence). The CDR3 is 12 amino acids. Trimming took 4 bases from V and 6 from J, leaving 9 bases between them. The CDR3 region is CASSSQRAEAFF. The CDR3 region has the DNA TGTGCCAGCAGTTCCCAAAGAGCTGAAGCTTTCTTT.

This chain links TRBV14 with TRBJ2-3, with 13 bases that match TRBD2. The CDR3 covers 15 residues. Germline V CDR1 and CDR2: SGHDN, FVKESK. Losses at the gene ends were 4 bases for V and 4 bases for J; bases not matched to a gene: 2. The CDR3 loop reads CASSRGLAGPDTQYF. DNA for the CDR3: TGTGCCAGCAGCCGGGGACTAGCGGGGCCAGATACGCAGTATTTT.

This clone was observed a handful of times. The rearrangement links TRBV7-8 to TRBJ2-2; D perhaps matches TRBD2 (5 bases). The germline gives CDR1 SGHVS, CDR2 FQNEAQ. Trimming removed 4 bases from V and 1 base from J, with 13 bases in between. The CDR3 runs 16 residues. The CDR3 here is CASSSGGFRNTGELFF. CDR3 DNA sequence: TGTGCCAGCAGCTCAGGCGGGTTCAGGAACACCGGGGAGCTGTTTTTT.

The V gene is TRBV6-5, the J gene TRBJ2-3, with 9 bases lining up with TRBD2. With 0 bases clipped from V and 2 bases from J, the junction kept 3 bases outside the gene matches. Germline V gene sequence: CDR1 MNHEY, CDR2 SVGAGI. The CDR3 is 16 residues long. In DNA form, the CDR3 reads TGTGCCAGCAGTTACTCTCGCGGGGGGGACACAGATACGCAGTATTTT. Translated, it gives CASSYSRGGDTDTQYF.

The chain recombines TRBV28 with TRBJ2-1; TRBD2 aligns across 7 bases. The CDR3 covers 15 residues. The germline V gene encodes CDR1 MDHEN and CDR2 SYDVKM. V lost 7 bases, J lost 3 bases, and 9 bases stayed unmatched. For the CDR3, the DNA is TGTGCCAGCATCTTACGACTAGCAGGCTACAATGAGCAGTTCTTC. Protein product: CASILRLAGYNEQFF.

V and J are TRBV5-8 and TRBJ1-5, with D perhaps TRBD1 (5 bases). Germline V gives CDR1 SGHTS, CDR2 YDEGEE. This CDR3 region has 17 residues. The germline V and J ends were trimmed by 3 bases and 0 bases, with 16 bases remaining between them. This CDR3 is CASSSGAQGFSNQPQHF. CDR3 DNA sequence: TGTGCCAGCAGCTCGGGTGCTCAGGGTTTTAGCAATCAGCCCCAGCATTTT.

The sample holds a few counts of this clone. V is TRBV7-8 and J is TRBJ2-5; 11 bases map to TRBD1. Trimming cost V 4 bases and J 3 bases; bases outside gene matches: 13. The CDR3 sequence is 18 residues long. CDR1 is SGHVS and CDR2 is FQNEAQ in the germline V gene. The CDR3 region is CASSSAGGQGARKETQYF. Written as DNA, the CDR3 is TGTGCCAGCAGCTCAGCCGGAGGACAGGGGGCCAGGAAAGAGACCCAGTACTTC.

This chain uses TRBV28 with TRBJ2-3; D is possibly TRBD1 (7 bases). The CDR3 length is 18 residues. Looked up from germline, CDR1 is MDHEN and CDR2 is SYDVKM. Trimming cost V 3 bases and J 1 base, with 20 bases left between them. CDR3 in amino acids: CASSFPRPGRGGTDTQYF. CDR3 bases: TGTGCCAGCAGTTTCCCTCGCCCTGGCAGGGGGGGCACAGATACGCAGTATTTT.

The chain is built from TRBV14 and TRBJ1-1, with 9 bases identical to TRBD1. This CDR3 has 13 amino acids. The V gene's germline CDR1 is SGHDN and CDR2 FVKESK. The J segment lost 10 bases and the V segment lost 4 bases, leaving 7 bases of the junction unmatched. This chain's CDR3 is CASSRPGQGSAFF. The DNA of the CDR3 is TGTGCCAGCAGCCGACCGGGACAGGGCTCAGCTTTCTTT.